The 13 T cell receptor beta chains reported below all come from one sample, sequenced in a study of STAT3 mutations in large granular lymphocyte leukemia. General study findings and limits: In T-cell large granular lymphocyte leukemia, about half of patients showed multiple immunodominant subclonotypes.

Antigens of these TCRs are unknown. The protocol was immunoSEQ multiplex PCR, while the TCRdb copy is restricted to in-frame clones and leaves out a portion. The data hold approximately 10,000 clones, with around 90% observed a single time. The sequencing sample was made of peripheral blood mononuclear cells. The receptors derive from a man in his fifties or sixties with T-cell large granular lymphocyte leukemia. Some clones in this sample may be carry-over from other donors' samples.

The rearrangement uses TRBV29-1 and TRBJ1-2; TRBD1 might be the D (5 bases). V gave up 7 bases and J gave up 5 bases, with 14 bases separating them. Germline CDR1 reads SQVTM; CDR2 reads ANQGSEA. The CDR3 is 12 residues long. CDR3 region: CSAEIGTYGYTF. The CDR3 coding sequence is TGCAGCGCCGAAATTGGGACGTATGGCTACACCTTC. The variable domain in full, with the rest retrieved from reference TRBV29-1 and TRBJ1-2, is SAVISQKPSRDICQRGTSLTIQCQVDSQVTMMFWYRQQPGQSLTLIATANQGSEATYESGFVIDKFPISRPNLTFSTLTVSNMSPEDSSIYLCSAEIGTYGYTFGSGTRLTVV.

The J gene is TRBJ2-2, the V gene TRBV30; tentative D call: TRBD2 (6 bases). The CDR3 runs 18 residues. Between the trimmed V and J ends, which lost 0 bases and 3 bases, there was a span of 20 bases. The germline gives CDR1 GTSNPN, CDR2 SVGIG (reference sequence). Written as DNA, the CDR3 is TGTGCCTGGAGTGTAATCCCCCCCGGGGTAGCGGACACCGGGGAGCTGTTTTTT. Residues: CAWSVIPPGVADTGELFF.

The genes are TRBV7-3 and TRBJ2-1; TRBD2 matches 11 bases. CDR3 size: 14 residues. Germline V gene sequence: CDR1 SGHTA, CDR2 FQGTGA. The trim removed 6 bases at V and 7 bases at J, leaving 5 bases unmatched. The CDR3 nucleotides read TGTGCCAGCAGTCTAGCGGGAGGTACGAATGAGCAGTTCTTC. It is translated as CASSLAGGTNEQFF.

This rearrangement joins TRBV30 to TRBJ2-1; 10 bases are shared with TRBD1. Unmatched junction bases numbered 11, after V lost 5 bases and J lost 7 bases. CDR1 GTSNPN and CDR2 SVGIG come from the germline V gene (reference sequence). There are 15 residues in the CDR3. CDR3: CAWEDRDRGYNEQFF. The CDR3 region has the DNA TGTGCCTGGGAAGACCGGGACAGGGGTTATAATGAGCAGTTCTTC.

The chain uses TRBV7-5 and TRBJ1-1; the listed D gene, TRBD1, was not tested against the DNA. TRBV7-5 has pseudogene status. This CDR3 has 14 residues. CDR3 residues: CARSLDRGLTEAFF. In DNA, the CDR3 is TGTGCCAGAAGCTTAGACAGGGGGCTCACTGAAGCTTTCTTT.

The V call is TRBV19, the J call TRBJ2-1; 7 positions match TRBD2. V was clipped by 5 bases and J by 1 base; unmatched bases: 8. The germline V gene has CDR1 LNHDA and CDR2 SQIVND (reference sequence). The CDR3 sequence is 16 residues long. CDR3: CASSPRGGSSYNEQFF. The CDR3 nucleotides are TGTGCCAGTAGTCCCCGGGGCGGGAGTTCCTACAATGAGCAGTTCTTC.

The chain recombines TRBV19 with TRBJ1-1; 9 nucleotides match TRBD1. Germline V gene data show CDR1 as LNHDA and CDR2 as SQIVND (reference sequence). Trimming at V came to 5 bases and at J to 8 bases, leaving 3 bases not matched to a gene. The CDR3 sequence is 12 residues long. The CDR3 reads CASSVTGGEAFF. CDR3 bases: TGTGCCAGTAGTGTGACAGGGGGAGAAGCTTTCTTT.

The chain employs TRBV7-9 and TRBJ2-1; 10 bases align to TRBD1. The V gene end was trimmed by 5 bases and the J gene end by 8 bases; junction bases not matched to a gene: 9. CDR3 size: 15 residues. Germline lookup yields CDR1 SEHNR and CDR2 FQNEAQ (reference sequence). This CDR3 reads CASSPGDRGYDEQFF. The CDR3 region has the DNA TGTGCCAGCAGCCCCGGGGACAGGGGTTACGATGAGCAGTTCTTC.

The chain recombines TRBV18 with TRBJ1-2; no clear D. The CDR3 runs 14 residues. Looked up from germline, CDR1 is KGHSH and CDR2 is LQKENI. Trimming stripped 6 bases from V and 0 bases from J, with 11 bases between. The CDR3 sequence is CASSPGESNYGYTF. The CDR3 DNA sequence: TGTGCCAGCTCCCCTGGAGAGTCTAACTATGGCTACACCTTC.

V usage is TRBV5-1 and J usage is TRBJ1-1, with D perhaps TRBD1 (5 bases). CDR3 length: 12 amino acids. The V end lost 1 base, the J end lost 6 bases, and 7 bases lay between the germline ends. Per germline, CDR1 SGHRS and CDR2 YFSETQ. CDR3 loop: CASSLPGPEAFF. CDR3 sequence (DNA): TGCGCCAGCAGCTTGCCGGGGCCTGAAGCTTTCTTT.

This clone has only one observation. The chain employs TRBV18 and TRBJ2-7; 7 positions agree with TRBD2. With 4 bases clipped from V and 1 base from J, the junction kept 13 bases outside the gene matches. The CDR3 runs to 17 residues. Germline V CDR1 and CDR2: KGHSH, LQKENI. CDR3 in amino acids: CASSLHRLAGGSYEQYF. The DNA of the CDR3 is TGTGCCAGCTCACTCCATAGACTAGCAGGAGGTTCCTACGAGCAGTACTTC.

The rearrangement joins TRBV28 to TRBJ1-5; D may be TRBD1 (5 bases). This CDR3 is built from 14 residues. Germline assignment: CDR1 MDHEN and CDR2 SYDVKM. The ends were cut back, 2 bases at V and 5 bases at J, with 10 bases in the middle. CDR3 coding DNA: TGTGCCAGCAGTTTAAGTTTGGGACATCAGCCCCAGCATTTT. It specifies CASSLSLGHQPQHF.

The CDR3 bases are TGTGCCAGCAGTTTACAGGGGTACACTGAAGCTTTCTTT. Its translation: CASSLQGYTEAFF. The chain is built from TRBV28 and TRBJ1-1, with D tentatively TRBD1 (6 bases). The CDR3 has 13 residues. CDR1 is MDHEN and CDR2 is SYDVKM in the germline V gene. V dropped 2 bases and J dropped 3 bases, with 7 bases sitting between them.